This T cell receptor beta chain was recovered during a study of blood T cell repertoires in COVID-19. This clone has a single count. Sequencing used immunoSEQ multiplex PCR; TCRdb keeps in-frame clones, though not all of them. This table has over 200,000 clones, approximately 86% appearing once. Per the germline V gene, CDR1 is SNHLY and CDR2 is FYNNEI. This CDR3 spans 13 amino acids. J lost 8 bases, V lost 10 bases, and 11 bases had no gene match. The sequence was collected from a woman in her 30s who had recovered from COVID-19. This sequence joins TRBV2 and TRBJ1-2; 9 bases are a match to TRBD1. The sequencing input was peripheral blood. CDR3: CATAGTGSIGYTF. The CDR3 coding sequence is TGTGCCACCGCCGGGACAGGGTCAATCGGCTACACCTTC.